The 24 T cell receptor beta chains below were found in one sample sequenced in a study of shared clonotypes between healthy human individuals. Using immunoSEQ multiplex PCR, the repertoire was profiled, and TCRdb retains in-frame clones only, with some absent. The data hold a few million clones, with about 92% observed a single time. Sequencing used naive CD4+ T cells from PBMCs. Subset described: CD45RA+ positively selected. The receptors come from a man aged 18 to 30 in good health. Some clones in this sample may be carry-over from other donors' samples.

The CDR3 spells CASSFPGLAGTDTQYF. The DNA for the CDR3 is TGTGCCAGCAGTTTCCCCGGACTAGCGGGCACAGATACGCAGTATTTT. The V and J genes are TRBV28 and TRBJ2-3; 10 positions match TRBD2. CDR3 length: 16 residues. Germline CDR1 MDHEN, CDR2 SYDVKM. The junction had 4 bases not matched to a gene; V was cut back by 3 bases and J by 1 base. Based on the CDR3 plus reference TRBV28 and TRBJ2-3, the full variable domain is DVKVTQSSRYLVKRTGEKVFLECVQDMDHENMFWYRQDPGLGLRLIYFSYDVKMKEKGDIPEGYSVSREKKERFSLILESASTNQTSMYLCASSFPGLAGTDTQYFGPGTRLTVL.

This rearrangement joins TRBV11-2 to TRBJ2-1; TRBD1 might be the D (6 bases). CDR1 SGHAT and CDR2 FQNNGV come from the germline V gene. The CDR3 is 16 residues long. The V gene lost 6 bases and the J gene lost 2 bases, with 17 bases spanning the gap. In DNA, the CDR3 is TGTGCCAGCAGACGACCCGGGACAATGGCCTACAATGAGCAGTTCTTC. It encodes CASRRPGTMAYNEQFF.

To note about this clone: At the DNA level, this CDR3 is encoded by other sequences in the same sample as well. The CDR3 region is CASSLQGWETQYF. The CDR3 DNA sequence: TGCGCCAGCAGCTTGCAGGGATGGGAGACCCAGTACTTC. The rearrangement links TRBV5-1 to TRBJ2-5; a weak D match, TRBD1 (5 bases). CDR1 and CDR2 from the germline V gene are SGHRS and YFSETQ. CDR3 length equals 13 residues. Trimming cost V 1 base and J 5 bases, with 9 bases left between them.

This sequence joins TRBV28 and TRBJ2-7; TRBD2 matches 9 bases. With V trimmed by 10 bases and J by 7 bases, 8 bases remained unmatched. Germline V gene sequence: CDR1 MDHEN, CDR2 SYDVKM. The CDR3 totals 12 residues. As DNA, the CDR3 is TGTGCCAACAACCTAGCGGGGTTTGAGCAGTACTTC. Its protein product is CANNLAGFEQYF.

The J gene is TRBJ1-1, the V gene TRBV7-8; no clear D gene. This CDR3 comprises 15 residues. Per germline, CDR1 SGHVS and CDR2 FQNEAQ. Trimming cost V 1 base and J 1 base, with 10 bases left between them. The CDR3 reads CASSLVVWGNTEAFF. The CDR3 nucleotides are TGTGCCAGCAGCTTAGTGGTGTGGGGGAACACTGAAGCTTTCTTT.

This chain uses TRBV5-1 with TRBJ1-5; maybe TRBD1 (6 bases). CDR1 SGHRS and CDR2 YFSETQ come from the germline V gene. The CDR3 has 15 residues. V gave up 4 bases and J gave up 0 bases, with 11 bases separating them. CDR3 amino acids: CASSPQGYSNQPQHF. The CDR3 region has the DNA TGCGCCAGCAGCCCTCAGGGGTATAGCAATCAGCCCCAGCATTTT.

This chain's CDR3 is CASSLSLAGSGELFF. For the CDR3, the DNA is TGTGCCAGCAGCCTTTCCCTAGCGGGGTCCGGGGAGCTGTTTTTT. The genes are TRBV7-2 and TRBJ2-2; the match to TRBD2 covers 9 bases. The germline CDR1 and CDR2 sequences are SGHTA and FQGNSA. The CDR3 has 15 amino acids. With 5 bases clipped from V and 6 bases from J, the junction kept 7 bases outside the gene matches.

Concerning this clone: This sample also contains other DNA sequences that code for the same CDR3. This chain connects TRBV28 to TRBJ1-1; weak D call: TRBD1 (6 bases). The V end was cut by 5 bases, the J end by 0 bases, with 7 bases between. Looked up from germline, CDR1 is MDHEN and CDR2 is SYDVKM. CDR3 length equals 13 residues. CDR3 loop: CASSGQLNTEAFF. DNA of the CDR3: TGTGCCAGCAGTGGACAGTTGAACACTGAAGCTTTCTTT.

This chain connects TRBV6-1 to TRBJ1-1; tentative D call: TRBD1 (5 bases). CDR3 size: 14 residues. The germline V gene encodes CDR1 MNHNS and CDR2 SASEGT. Trimming stripped 7 bases from V and 3 bases from J, with 15 bases between. CDR3 residues: CASNRDGRDTEAFF. In DNA form, the CDR3 reads TGTGCCAGCAATCGGGACGGTCGGGACACTGAAGCTTTCTTT.

The chain links TRBV7-9 to TRBJ2-7, with TRBD1 as a possible D gene (7 bases). The germline V and J ends were trimmed by 5 bases and 4 bases, with 15 bases remaining between them. The CDR3 length is 14 residues. Germline V lookup: CDR1 SEHNR, CDR2 FQNEAQ (reference sequence). The CDR3 spells CASSRGTVNYEQYF. The CDR3 DNA reads as TGTGCCAGCAGCCGCGGGACAGTTAATTACGAGCAGTACTTC.

The J gene is TRBJ2-1, the V gene TRBV5-1, with D possibly being TRBD1 (7 bases). The CDR3 length is 15 residues. CDR1 and CDR2 (germline): SGHRS, YFSETQ. Trimming shortened V by 4 bases and J by 6 bases, and 17 bases separated the two germline ends. The CDR3 bases are TGCGCCAGCAGCCCGGGGGACAGCGGAGGCAATGAGCAGTTCTTC. This codes for CASSPGDSGGNEQFF.

A few counts support this clone. This sequence joins TRBV7-3 and TRBJ2-7, with 8 bases fitting TRBD1. Germline CDR1 SGHTA, CDR2 FQGTGA. V gave up 2 bases and J gave up 5 bases; unmatched junction bases: 5. The CDR3 is 14 residues long. Written as DNA, the CDR3 is TGTGCCAGCAGCTTAGGTCCAGGGGGCGACGAGCAGTACTTC. Its translation is CASSLGPGGDEQYF.

With respect to this clone: The same CDR3 arises from other DNA sequences in this sample as well. The chain links TRBV7-3 to TRBJ1-1; D unclear. CDR3 length: 13 amino acids. The germline gives CDR1 SGHTA, CDR2 FQGTGA. Trimming cost V 3 bases and J 1 base, with 6 bases left between them. CDR3 sequence: CASSFTANTEAFF. The CDR3 nucleotides read TGTGCCAGCAGCTTTACAGCGAACACTGAAGCTTTCTTT.

The chain uses TRBV4-2 and TRBJ1-2; D might be TRBD1 (5 bases). Germline V gives CDR1 LGHNA, CDR2 YNFKEQ. Trimming removed 0 bases at V and 0 bases at J, with 11 bases between. This CDR3 has 16 amino acids. The CDR3 spells CASSQDRGTPNYGYTF. The CDR3 region has the DNA TGTGCCAGCAGCCAAGATCGAGGGACCCCTAACTATGGCTACACCTTC.

V and J are TRBV14 and TRBJ2-1; TRBD1 is a possible D gene (6 bases). The length of the CDR3 is 16 residues. Germline CDR1 reads SGHDN; CDR2 reads FVKESK. Trimming stripped 0 bases from V and 2 bases from J, with 11 bases between. The CDR3 is CASSQDRGVAYNEQFF. CDR3 DNA: TGTGCCAGCAGCCAAGACAGGGGAGTCGCCTACAATGAGCAGTTCTTC.

This chain uses TRBV5-1 with TRBJ2-7, with 13 bases fitting TRBD2. CDR3 length equals 16 residues. V trimming: 4 bases; J trimming: 2 bases; junction bases outside the gene matches: 6. Germline CDR1 and CDR2: SGHRS and YFSETQ. The DNA for the CDR3 is TGCGCCAGCAGCCCCGGGACTAGCGGGGCACCCTACGAGCAGTACTTC. It specifies CASSPGTSGAPYEQYF. The full variable domain, completed using reference TRBV5-1 and TRBJ2-7, is KAGVTQTPRYLIKTRGQQVTLSCSPISGHRSVSWYQQTPGQGLQFLFEYFSETQRNKGNFPGRFSGRQFSNSRSEMNVSTLELGDSALYLCASSPGTSGAPYEQYFGPGTRLTVT.

CDR3 bases: TGTGCCAGCACCCGGGCATTCGGTTACGAGACCCAGTACTTC. Translating it yields CASTRAFGYETQYF. The chain joins TRBV2 to TRBJ2-5; no clear D. The CDR3 runs 14 residues. Germline assignment: CDR1 SNHLY and CDR2 FYNNEI. The V and J ends lost 7 bases and 5 bases respectively, with 17 bases between them.

The chain combines TRBV27 with TRBJ2-1, with D hard to call. Germline V gene lookup returns CDR1 MNHEY and CDR2 SMNVEV (reference sequence). The CDR3 totals 10 residues. Trimming cost V 8 bases and J 10 bases, with 9 bases left between them. The DNA of the CDR3 is TGTGCCAGCCTACCTGAGGAGCAGTTCTTC. Residues: CASLPEEQFF.

V usage is TRBV27 and J usage is TRBJ2-1, with D possibly being TRBD1 or TRBD2 (5 bases each). V was shortened by 3 bases and J by 2 bases, with 29 bases between the two germline ends. This CDR3 is built from 21 residues. Germline CDR1 reads MNHEY; CDR2 reads SMNVEV (reference sequence). CDR3: CASSFVTGTNVRMPTYNEQFF. The CDR3 nucleotides are TGTGCCAGCAGTTTCGTAACCGGGACGAACGTGAGGATGCCAACCTACAATGAGCAGTTCTTC.

This clone was counted once. This chain joins TRBV7-9 and TRBJ2-1, with 7 positions matching TRBD2. The CDR3 length is 13 residues. In germline, CDR1 is SEHNR, CDR2 FQNEAQ (reference sequence). Trimming took 1 base from V and 9 from J; bases not matched to a gene: 3. DNA for the CDR3: TGTGCCAGCAGCTTAGTCCTAGCGGTTGAGCAGTTCTTC. Its protein product is CASSLVLAVEQFF.

This clone appeared once. The chain uses TRBV5-1 and TRBJ2-5; 7 nucleotides line up with TRBD1. J lost 4 bases, V lost 1 base, and 10 bases had no gene match. Germline V lookup: CDR1 SGHRS, CDR2 YFSETQ. CDR3 size: 16 residues. CDR3 residues: CASSLIPGQKVETQYF. Here the CDR3 DNA reads TGCGCCAGCAGCTTGATACCGGGACAGAAAGTAGAGACCCAGTACTTC.

The chain is built from TRBV7-9 and TRBJ2-1; TRBD2 matches 9 bases. Germline V gives CDR1 SEHNR, CDR2 FQNEAQ (reference sequence). The CDR3 is made up of 16 amino acids. Losses at the gene ends were 5 bases for V and 7 bases for J; bases not matched to a gene: 12. CDR3 loop: CASSPHLAGVANEQFF. CDR3 in DNA: TGTGCCAGCAGCCCTCATTTAGCGGGAGTCGCGAATGAGCAGTTCTTC.

CDR3 sequence: CASSLRRETGELFF. CDR3 coding DNA: TGTGCCAGCAGCCTCAGGCGGGAGACCGGGGAGCTGTTTTTT. The chain recombines TRBV7-6 with TRBJ2-2; 7 bases agree with TRBD2. Trimming took 5 bases from V and 5 from J; bases not matched to a gene: 5. CDR1 and CDR2 (germline): SGHVS, FNYEAQ. This CDR3 is built from 14 residues.

The chain has TRBV28 and TRBJ1-2, with TRBD1 as a possible D gene (5 bases). This CDR3 comprises 13 residues. Trimming cost V 8 bases and J 5 bases, with 15 bases left between them. Germline V CDR1 and CDR2: MDHEN, SYDVKM. This CDR3 is CASYFGTAYGYTF. The CDR3 bases are TGTGCCAGCTATTTTGGGACGGCTTATGGCTACACCTTC.